This paragraph reports one TCR beta chain. The sample is drawn from a study of blood T cell repertoires in COVID-19. Study summary: In each case, the material was cDNA or gDNA derived from T cells, B-cell-depleted T cells, or PBMCs.

The J segment lost 5 bases and the V segment lost 1 base, leaving 7 bases of the junction unmatched. The CDR3 runs 16 residues. Germline V gene lookup returns CDR1 SEHNR and CDR2 FQNEAQ (reference sequence). Individuals drawn from around 24 US areas were about 18 to 89 years old. Libraries were prepared by immunoSEQ multiplex PCR; TCRdb keeps only in-frame clonotypes and omits some of them. The sample lists 250,000 to 350,000 clones; approximately 81% were seen once. The rearrangement uses TRBV7-9 and TRBJ2-2; TRBD1 aligns across 7 bases. The sequence derives from a woman in her forties or fifties who had recovered from COVID-19. The source material was PBMCs or T cells enriched from blood (not recorded which). In DNA, the CDR3 is TGTGCCAGCAGCTTAGGGACAGGTTTCTATACCGGGGAGCTGTTTTTT. Protein product: CASSLGTGFYTGELFF.